These 9 T cell receptor beta chains originate from one sample sequenced in a study of shared clonotypes between healthy human individuals. CD45RO negativity and positive selection for CCR7 defined naive CD8 cells, a population that excluded terminally differentiated effector memory CD45RA+ cells. The table came from immunoSEQ multiplex PCR; TCRdb's copy has only in-frame clones and leaves some out. Of around 2,000,000 clones detected, 85% to 95% appear once; the ten largest clones hold under 2%. The sequenced material came from naive CD8+ T cells from PBMCs. Receptors were obtained from a man aged 18 to 29 in good health. Some clones in this sample may be carry-over from other donors' samples.

The chain links TRBV19 to TRBJ2-1; TRBD2 agrees at 11 bases. V was clipped by 3 bases and J by 3 bases; unmatched bases: 4. The CDR3 is made up of 16 amino acids. CDR1 is LNHDA and CDR2 is SQIVND in the germline V gene (reference sequence). The CDR3 spells CASSILLAGGYNEQFF. The CDR3 nucleotides are TGTGCCAGTAGTATTCTGCTAGCGGGAGGCTACAATGAGCAGTTCTTC.

The chain links TRBV6-6 to TRBJ2-7; TRBD1 is a possible D gene (6 bases). V lost 8 bases to trimming and J lost 3 bases, with 11 bases between them. Germline V gene sequence: CDR1 MNHNY, CDR2 SVGAGI (reference sequence). The CDR3 is made up of 12 amino acids. CDR3 sequence: CASRDKNYEQYF. CDR3 sequence (DNA): TGTGCCAGCCGGGACAAAAACTACGAGCAGTACTTC.

The V and J genes are TRBV27 and TRBJ2-1; 9 bases match TRBD2. CDR1 is MNHEY, CDR2 SMNVEV, per germline (reference sequence). The trim removed 2 bases at V and 7 bases at J, leaving 6 bases unmatched. This CDR3 spans 15 amino acids. The CDR3 DNA follows: TGTGCCAGCAGTTTAATAGGGACTAGCATAAATGAGCAGTTCTTC. Amino acid sequence: CASSLIGTSINEQFF.

The chain carries TRBV2 and TRBJ1-5; no firm D call. CDR3 length: 15 residues. Trimming shortened V by 1 base and J by 1 base, and 8 bases separated the two germline ends. CDR1 SNHLY and CDR2 FYNNEI come from the germline V gene. This chain's CDR3 is CASSEGGDSNQPQHF. In nucleotides, the CDR3 is TGTGCCAGCAGTGAAGGAGGAGACAGCAATCAGCCCCAGCATTTT.

The chain links TRBV4-1 to TRBJ2-7; D gene uncertain. V lost 0 bases and J 5 bases, leaving 5 bases between the germline ends. CDR1 is MGHRA and CDR2 is YSYEKL in the germline V gene. There are 12 residues in the CDR3. The CDR3: CASSQDLHEQYF. The CDR3 region has the DNA TGCGCCAGCAGCCAAGATCTCCACGAGCAGTACTTC.

The chain combines TRBV19 with TRBJ1-5, with a possible D match to TRBD1 (6 bases). Germline V CDR1 and CDR2: LNHDA, SQIVND (reference sequence). V lost 0 bases, J lost 5 bases, and 11 bases lay in between. The CDR3 is 15 amino acids. The CDR3 spells CASSIEGASDQPQHF. DNA for the CDR3: TGTGCCAGTAGTATAGAGGGGGCTTCGGATCAGCCCCAGCATTTT.

This chain connects TRBV6-5 to TRBJ2-7; TRBD2 is a possible D gene (5 bases). V was clipped by 0 bases and J by 4 bases, with 16 bases between them. Per the germline V gene, CDR1 is MNHEY and CDR2 is SVGAGI. CDR3 length: 16 amino acids. Here the CDR3 reads CASSYSPEEEWYEQYF. CDR3 bases: TGTGCCAGCAGTTACTCGCCAGAGGAGGAGTGGTACGAGCAGTACTTC.

V is TRBV5-1 and J is TRBJ2-5; the D gene is possibly TRBD2 (6 bases). CDR1 and CDR2 (germline): SGHRS, YFSETQ. The CDR3 length is 20 residues. The germline V and J ends were trimmed by 0 bases and 5 bases, with 29 bases remaining between them. CDR3 residues: CASSLASADLLLFGGETQYF. CDR3 sequence (DNA): TGCGCCAGCAGCTTGGCCTCGGCAGATTTACTCCTCTTCGGAGGGGAGACCCAGTACTTC.

V gene TRBV6-4 combines with J gene TRBJ2-1; TRBD2 matches at 8 bases. Germline CDR1 is MRHNA and CDR2 is SNTAGT. V shed 0 bases and J 4 bases; nucleotides not matched to a gene: 5. This CDR3 has 16 amino acids. CDR3 residues: CASSDSATSGYNEQFF. In DNA form, the CDR3 reads TGTGCCAGCAGTGACTCGGCAACTAGCGGTTACAATGAGCAGTTCTTC.